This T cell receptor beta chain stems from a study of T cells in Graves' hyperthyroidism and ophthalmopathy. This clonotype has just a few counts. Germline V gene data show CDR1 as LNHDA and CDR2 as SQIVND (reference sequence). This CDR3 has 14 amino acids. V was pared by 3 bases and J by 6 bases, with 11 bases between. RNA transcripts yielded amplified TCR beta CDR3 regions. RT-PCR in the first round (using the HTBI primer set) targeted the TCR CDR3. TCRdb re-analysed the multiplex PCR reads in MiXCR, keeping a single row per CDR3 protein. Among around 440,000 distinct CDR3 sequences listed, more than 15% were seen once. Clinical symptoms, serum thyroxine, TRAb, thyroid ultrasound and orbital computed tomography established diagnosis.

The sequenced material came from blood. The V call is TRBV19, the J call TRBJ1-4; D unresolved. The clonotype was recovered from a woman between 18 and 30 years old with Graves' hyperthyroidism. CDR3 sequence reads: CASSISRVHEKLFF. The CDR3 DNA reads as TGTGCCAGTAGTATCTCACGAGTCCATGAAAAACTGTTTTTT.